This T cell receptor (beta chain) appears in the sequencing data of a study of beta chain features in type 1 diabetes. The study, taken as a whole, reports: A possible short-template PCR bias applies equally to patients and controls. TCRB CDR3 length was moderately but significantly reduced in all four CD4+ subsets of Type 1 diabetes patients. Reduced insertions and increased deletions marked VDJ junctions in type 1 diabetes patients. Patients' naive, central memory and regulatory TCRB repertoires appeared more alike than those of healthy donors.

CDR1 and CDR2 from the germline V gene are SQVTM and ANQGSEA. CDR3 length equals 15 residues. V was cut by 5 bases and J by 6 bases, with 20 bases left in between. This clone was counted a few times. Its antigen remains unknown. All of the isolated RNA was reverse transcribed, so expressed TCRB transcripts were sequenced. The assay was immunoSEQ multiplex PCR, and TCRdb's table has in-frame clones only and misses some. The profile shows about 390,000 clones, 9.6% of them singletons. Every donor provided one heparinised blood draw, which averaged about 116 mL. What was sequenced was central memory CD4+ T cells from blood. This receptor was identified in a young man with type 1 diabetes. V gene TRBV29-1 combines with J gene TRBJ2-1; weak D call: TRBD2 (6 bases). The CDR3 sequence: CSVRGTSNSINEQFF. CDR3 nucleotide sequence: TGCAGCGTTCGGGGGACTTCCAATTCCATCAATGAGCAGTTCTTC.